This TCR beta chain was captured in a study of cytomegalovirus exposure and HLA in healthy donors (dated by TCRdb to the late 2010s). Regarding the research as a whole: The 666 repertoires of the first cohort and the roughly 110 validation repertoires were produced on the same platform, according to a later analysis. To predict cytomegalovirus infection status, the study combined high-throughput TCR immunosequencing, statistical association of individual TCRs with disease status, and machine learning. Besides the first cohort of approximately 710 subjects, a separate validation cohort made up of roughly 130 different subjects was used. The study aimed to test whether signatures of past pathogen exposure could be identified by cataloging public T cell receptors. The investigation overall reported the following: A later analysis lacked HLA typing for the validation cohort, so it scored co-occurrence in that cohort across all 120 or so repertoires. A few of the identified cytomegalovirus-associated TCR beta chains were confirmed in vitro to be specific for cytomegalovirus antigens. In both the original and validation cohorts, the classifier was reported to diagnose cytomegalovirus status with high specificity and sensitivity. A later analysis found that TCRs clustered in the first cohort also tended to co-occur in the 100 to 150 validation repertoires, with 94% of cluster scores above 0. The study gave a list of under 200 TCR beta chains associated with cytomegalovirus. According to the authors, the approach could potentially be generalized to other disease states and immunological phenotypes. Most TCR sequences were observed very rarely across donors, whereas some public TCRs were present in many individuals.

Inclusive of the bounding cysteine and phenylalanine, the CDR3 is 17 residues long. Left in the record is the CDR3 DNA by itself, 51 bases read in frame from the first base. The CDR1 and CDR2 encoded by the germline V gene (reference sequence) are MNHEY and SMNVEV. Germline trimming amounts to 7 bases on V and 4 bases on J, with 9 as the count of junction bases outside the gene matches. The donors were included in the validation cohort of over a hundred subjects, a group kept apart from the roughly 610-subject first cohort. About this clone itself: No antigen is known for it. No quality values exist for individual bases; no much larger clone is one base distant.

The library was produced with the immunoSEQ multiplex PCR assay. As for the original processing: A statistical classification framework was built to diagnose cytomegalovirus status from the catalog of TCR beta chain sequences. TCRdb took over this immuneACCESS table, retaining in-frame rearrangements with V and J assigned. Such tables are incomplete; in checked studies, under half of the missing clones stem from an unresolved V gene, and the remainder is unexplained. V, J and clone size derive from that table, while D and trimming were established from the DNA sequence. This sample holds 150,000 to 200,000 clones; about 83% were observed only once. Jointly, the top ten make up more than 1.1% of the sample.

This sequence originates from a woman aged 18-29 years in good health and CMV-seronegative. The V and J genes are TRBV27 and TRBJ2-1, and TRBD2 aligns with 14 junction nucleotides. Sequences were obtained from PBMCs. The DNA reads TGTGCCAGCACGGACGGGACTAGCGGGGGAGTATACAATGAGCAGTTCTTC. It codes for CASTDGTSGGVYNEQFF.